The next 2 T cell receptor beta chains were all read from a single sample in a study of cytomegalovirus exposure and HLA in healthy donors. The PCR made use of 60 Vbeta and 13 Jbeta primers. The protocol was immunoSEQ multiplex PCR, while the TCRdb copy is restricted to in-frame clones and leaves out a portion. The sample has about 64,000 clones; around 86% are singletons. Sample: PBMCs. The origin of the receptors is a female donor in good health and CMV-seronegative.

This chain uses TRBV7-9 with TRBJ1-1; D is unresolved. Trimming shortened V by 5 bases and J by 7 bases, and 23 bases separated the two germline ends. Per germline, CDR1 SEHNR and CDR2 FQNEAQ (reference sequence). The CDR3 runs to 16 residues. The DNA of the CDR3 is TGTGCCAGCAGCGATTCCCACCACAGCCCAAACGGTGAAGCTTTCTTT. Protein: CASSDSHHSPNGEAFF. The complete variable domain, with remaining parts taken from reference TRBV7-9 and TRBJ1-1, reads DTGVSQNPRHKITKRGQNVTFRCDPISEHNRLYWYRQTLGQGPEFLTYFQNEAQLEKSRLLSDRFSAERPKGSFSTLEIQRTEQGDSAMYLCASSDSHHSPNGEAFFGQGTRLTVV.

The table lists this clone with a few counts. This chain's CDR3 is CASSLGSGNTYEQYF. Written as DNA, the CDR3 is TGTGCCAGCAGCTTGGGAAGCGGGAATACCTACGAGCAGTACTTC. This rearrangement joins TRBV5-8 to TRBJ2-7, with TRBD2 matching 7 bases. J lost 2 bases, V lost 0 bases, and 5 bases had no gene match. This CDR3 is 15 amino acids long. CDR1 and CDR2 (germline): SGHTS, YDEGEE.